This entry lists 31 T cell receptor beta chains sequenced from one sample in a study of cytomegalovirus exposure and HLA in healthy donors. It was with 60 Vbeta and 13 Jbeta primers that the PCR ran. The protocol was immunoSEQ multiplex PCR, while the TCRdb copy is restricted to in-frame clones and leaves out a portion. The table has over 65,000 clones, approximately 75% seen once. The sequencing input was PBMCs. These receptors came from a human donor in good health.

The chain joins TRBV30 to TRBJ2-1; 11 bases are a match to TRBD1. The length of the CDR3 is 13 residues. Germline CDR1 is GTSNPN and CDR2 is SVGIG (reference sequence). Trimming at V came to 4 bases and at J to 5 bases, leaving 1 base not matched to a gene. Here the CDR3 reads CAWTGQGDNEQFF. The CDR3 DNA reads as TGTGCCTGGACGGGACAGGGGGACAATGAGCAGTTCTTC.

This clone appeared once. The rearrangement joins TRBV13 to TRBJ2-2, with a possible D match to TRBD2 (6 bases). Germline loops: CDR1 PRHDT, CDR2 FYEKMQ (reference sequence). The CDR3 covers 16 residues. V dropped 3 bases and J dropped 3 bases, with 14 bases sitting between them. This chain's CDR3 is CASSFRTGVDTGELFF. The DNA of the CDR3 is TGTGCCAGCAGCTTTCGTACGGGGGTCGACACCGGGGAGCTGTTTTTT. Full variable domain (remainder filled in from reference TRBV13 and TRBJ2-2): AAGVIQSPRHLIKEKRETATLKCYPIPRHDTVYWYQQGPGQDPQFLISFYEKMQSDKGSIPDRFSAQQFSDYHSELNMSSLELGDSALYFCASSFRTGVDTGELFFGEGSRLTVL.

The DNA for the CDR3 is TGTGCCTGGCATACAGGGAGCACCTATGGCTACACCTTC. Translation: CAWHTGSTYGYTF. The chain is built from TRBV30 and TRBJ1-2; tentative D call: TRBD1 (6 bases). CDR3 length: 13 residues. Germline V CDR1 and CDR2: GTSNPN, SVGIG (reference sequence). V was cut by 5 bases and J by 4 bases, with 14 bases left in between.

The CDR3, as DNA: TGCGCCAGCAGCTTGGTGGCGGGGAACTCCTACAATGAGCAGTTCTTC. This encodes CASSLVAGNSYNEQFF. The chain combines TRBV5-1 with TRBJ2-1, with a weak D call TRBD2 (6 bases). Trimming took 0 bases from V and 0 from J, leaving 10 bases between them. Germline V lookup: CDR1 SGHRS, CDR2 YFSETQ. The CDR3 spans 16 residues.

The chain carries TRBV2 and TRBJ2-6, with TRBD1 matching 7 bases. This CDR3 region has 16 residues. The J segment lost 4 bases and the V segment lost 7 bases, leaving 10 bases of the junction unmatched. Germline CDR1 SNHLY, CDR2 FYNNEI. The CDR3 sequence: CASKEGQVLGANVLTF. CDR3 nucleotide sequence: TGTGCCAGCAAGGAAGGACAGGTTTTAGGGGCCAACGTCCTGACTTTC.

This chain joins TRBV27 and TRBJ2-7, with 8 bases fitting TRBD1. V shed 0 bases and J 2 bases; nucleotides not matched to a gene: 3. The CDR3 has 15 residues. Germline V CDR1 and CDR2: MNHEY, SMNVEV (reference sequence). CDR3 nucleotide sequence: TGTGCCAGCAGTTTATCGCCACAGGGGGCCTACGAGCAGTACTTC. Its translation is CASSLSPQGAYEQYF.

This clone occurred a few times. The chain combines TRBV6-6 with TRBJ1-4; D is perhaps TRBD1 (6 bases). Germline lookup yields CDR1 MNHNY and CDR2 SVGAGI (reference sequence). The V and J ends lost 5 bases and 5 bases respectively, with 15 bases between them. The CDR3 runs to 15 residues. CDR3 residues: CASSPPDRQNEKLFF. CDR3 in DNA: TGTGCCAGCAGTCCCCCAGACAGGCAAAATGAAAAACTGTTTTTT.

J is TRBJ1-1 and V is TRBV19; no clear D gene. V dropped 6 bases and J dropped 0 bases, with 14 bases sitting between them. Germline CDR1 is LNHDA and CDR2 is SQIVND (reference sequence). The CDR3 loop spans 15 amino acids. CDR3 DNA: TGTGCCAGTAGATCGTCGGGTGGAGTGAACACTGAAGCTTTCTTT. Encoded protein: CASRSSGGVNTEAFF.

The rearrangement uses TRBV13 and TRBJ1-2; 7 nucleotides match TRBD1. This CDR3 is 16 amino acids long. Trimming at V came to 0 bases and at J to 3 bases, leaving 7 bases not matched to a gene. Germline V CDR1 and CDR2: PRHDT, FYEKMQ (reference sequence). The CDR3 sequence is CASSLGRGRGDYGYTF. In DNA, the CDR3 is TGTGCCAGCAGCTTAGGCCGCGGCAGGGGGGACTATGGCTACACCTTC.

The chain's CDR3 is CASRPDSWQPQHF. As DNA, the CDR3 is TGTGCCAGTAGACCTGACAGCTGGCAGCCCCAGCATTTT. This sequence joins TRBV19 and TRBJ1-5; D perhaps matches TRBD1 (5 bases). The V end lost 6 bases, the J end lost 7 bases, and 13 bases lay between the germline ends. Looked up from germline, CDR1 is LNHDA and CDR2 is SQIVND (reference sequence). The CDR3 runs 13 residues.

V and J are TRBV5-1 and TRBJ2-1; D is uncertain. The CDR3 is 12 residues long. Trimming removed 0 bases at V and 7 bases at J, with 5 bases between. Per the germline V gene, CDR1 is SGHRS and CDR2 is YFSETQ. The CDR3 protein is CASSLEPNEQFF. Here the CDR3 DNA reads TGCGCCAGCAGCTTGGAGCCGAATGAGCAGTTCTTC. Full variable domain (rest looked up from reference TRBV5-1 and TRBJ2-1): KAGVTQTPRYLIKTRGQQVTLSCSPISGHRSVSWYQQTPGQGLQFLFEYFSETQRNKGNFPGRFSGRQFSNSRSEMNVSTLELGDSALYLCASSLEPNEQFFGPGTRLTVL.

This clone was picked up a small number of times. This chain connects TRBV4-1 to TRBJ2-1; no definite D call. Per the germline V gene, CDR1 is MGHRA and CDR2 is YSYEKL. This CDR3 has 11 residues. V lost 1 base to trimming and J lost 7 bases, with 2 bases between them. This chain's CDR3 is CASSQVNEQFF. The CDR3 DNA reads TGCGCCAGCAGCCAAGTAAATGAGCAGTTCTTC.

This rearrangement joins TRBV10-3 to TRBJ2-1; D may be TRBD2 (6 bases). V was shortened by 6 bases and J by 7 bases, with 10 bases between the two germline ends. This CDR3 comprises 12 residues. The germline V gene encodes CDR1 ENHRY and CDR2 SYGVKD. CDR3: CAIRKAGNEQFF. The CDR3 bases are TGTGCCATCAGAAAGGCGGGGAATGAGCAGTTCTTC.

V gene TRBV5-1 combines with J gene TRBJ2-2, with D possibly TRBD2 on 6 matching bases. V lost 9 bases and J 4 bases, leaving 13 bases between the germline ends. Looked up from germline, CDR1 is SGHRS and CDR2 is YFSETQ. CDR3 length: 13 amino acids. CDR3 in DNA: TGCGCCACGGGCGGAGGGAGCACCGGGGAGCTGTTTTTT. It specifies CATGGGSTGELFF.

This clone has just one count. The rearrangement links TRBV6-1 to TRBJ2-7; D gene ambiguous. Looked up from germline, CDR1 is MNHNS and CDR2 is SASEGT. This CDR3 contains 14 residues. Trimming took 1 base from V and 3 from J, leaving 10 bases between them. CDR3 coding DNA: TGTGCCAGCAGTGAAGGATGGTACTACTACGAGCAGTACTTC. It codes for CASSEGWYYYEQYF.

The V and J genes are TRBV6-1 and TRBJ2-3; TRBD2 matches at 7 bases. The trim removed 1 base at V and 0 bases at J, leaving 4 bases unmatched. Germline V gene data show CDR1 as MNHNS and CDR2 as SASEGT. The CDR3 covers 16 residues. The CDR3 nucleotides read TGTGCCAGCAGTGAAGGTCGGGGGGTCAGCACAGATACGCAGTATTTT. Translating it yields CASSEGRGVSTDTQYF.

The chain employs TRBV7-6 and TRBJ1-2; 8 positions agree with TRBD1. Germline V gives CDR1 SGHVS, CDR2 FNYEAQ. The CDR3 extends over 17 amino acids. V trimming: 5 bases; J trimming: 5 bases; junction bases outside the gene matches: 16. CDR3 region: CASSPAPGGDLGYGYTF. The CDR3, as DNA: TGTGCCAGCAGCCCCGCTCCAGGGGGCGATTTAGGATATGGCTACACCTTC.

The rearrangement joins TRBV27 to TRBJ2-7; D gene uncertain. Germline V CDR1 and CDR2: MNHEY, SMNVEV (reference sequence). The CDR3 contains 14 residues. V lost 2 bases, J lost 1 base, and 9 bases lay in between. This chain's CDR3 is CASSLVAGSYEQYF. CDR3 bases: TGTGCCAGCAGTTTAGTTGCAGGTTCCTACGAGCAGTACTTC.

CDR3 amino acids: CASSRDRGADTQYF. The CDR3 DNA is TGTGCCAGCAGCCGTGACAGGGGTGCAGATACGCAGTATTTT. This chain joins TRBV7-2 and TRBJ2-3, with TRBD1 identical over 8 bases. The V gene end was trimmed by 5 bases and the J gene end by 4 bases; junction bases not matched to a gene: 5. The CDR3 is made up of 14 amino acids. CDR1 and CDR2 from the germline V gene are SGHTA and FQGNSA.

V and J are TRBV15 and TRBJ2-2, with 13 bases lining up with TRBD2. The CDR3 length is 17 residues. Germline lookup yields CDR1 LNHNV and CDR2 YYDKDF (reference sequence). With V trimmed by 0 bases and J by 5 bases, 3 bases remained unmatched. The CDR3 is CATSRDRGLAGTGELFF. The DNA of the CDR3 is TGTGCCACCAGCAGAGATAGGGGACTAGCGGGGACCGGGGAGCTGTTTTTT.

This clone was observed a single time. This sequence joins TRBV7-3 and TRBJ1-1; weak D call: TRBD1 (5 bases). The germline gives CDR1 SGHTA, CDR2 FQGTGA. Trimming left V 2 bases short and J 5 bases short, with 9 bases between. The CDR3 length is 13 residues. The CDR3 region has the DNA TGTGCCAGCAGCTTACAGGGAATGACTGAAGCTTTCTTT. This gives the protein CASSLQGMTEAFF. Supplemented by reference TRBV7-3 and TRBJ1-1, the full variable domain reads GAGVSQTPSNKVTEKGKYVELRCDPISGHTALYWYRQSLGQGPEFLIYFQGTGAADDSGLPNDRFFAVRPEGSVSTLKIQRTERGDSAVYLCASSLQGMTEAFFGQGTRLTVV.

The V and J genes are TRBV5-1 and TRBJ2-7, with unresolved D. Germline V lookup: CDR1 SGHRS, CDR2 YFSETQ. This CDR3 contains 13 residues. V lost 0 bases, J lost 7 bases, and 11 bases lay in between. The CDR3 reads CASSLDNLREQYF. CDR3 DNA sequence: TGCGCCAGCAGCTTGGACAACCTGAGGGAGCAGTACTTC.

The rearrangement joins TRBV30 to TRBJ1-1; D uncertain. The CDR3 covers 11 residues. Per the germline V gene, CDR1 is GTSNPN and CDR2 is SVGIG (reference sequence). V dropped 6 bases and J dropped 1 base, with 6 bases sitting between them. The CDR3 DNA is TGTGCCTGCGAGAGGAACACTGAAGCTTTCTTT. Residues: CACERNTEAFF.

The sample holds one count of this clone. The genes are TRBV5-4 and TRBJ1-4; the D gene is possibly TRBD1 (5 bases). Germline CDR1 reads SGHNT; CDR2 reads YYREEE (reference sequence). V was clipped by 3 bases and J by 5 bases, with 14 bases between them. The CDR3 runs to 15 residues. This CDR3 reads CASSSRQKQNEKLFF. In nucleotides, the CDR3 is TGTGCCAGCAGCTCCCGACAGAAGCAAAATGAAAAACTGTTTTTT.

The J gene is TRBJ2-5, the V gene TRBV6-6; 7 bases agree with TRBD1. Near its end, the DNA agrees better with TRBJ2-7, so the J call may be wrong. The germline gives CDR1 MNHNY, CDR2 SVGAGI (reference sequence). The length of the CDR3 is 13 residues. The CDR3 coding sequence is TGTGCCAGCAAACACAGGGGTCAGGACGAGCAGTACTTC. Translating gives CASKHRGQDEQYF.

The rearrangement joins TRBV2 to TRBJ2-7, with TRBD2 matching over 7 bases. The CDR3 runs to 15 residues. J gave up 7 bases and V 6 bases, and 15 bases lay outside the gene matches. Germline CDR1 is SNHLY and CDR2 is FYNNEI. This CDR3 is CASRRTREPTPEQYF. DNA for the CDR3: TGTGCCAGCAGAAGGACTAGGGAACCGACCCCTGAGCAGTACTTC.

The chain couples TRBV10-1 to TRBJ2-5; D might be TRBD1 (6 bases). Between the trimmed V and J ends, which lost 6 bases and 2 bases, there was a span of 10 bases. The CDR3 length is 13 residues. The germline V gene has CDR1 WNHNN and CDR2 SYGVQD (reference sequence). The CDR3 nucleotides read TGCGCCAGCAGGATCAGGGGTCAAGAGACCCAGTACTTC. Residues: CASRIRGQETQYF.

The rearrangement links TRBV7-2 to TRBJ2-1; D gene ambiguous. With 2 bases removed from V and 1 base from J, the gap between germline ends came to 6 bases. The germline gives CDR1 SGHTA, CDR2 FQGNSA. The CDR3 totals 14 residues. CDR3 sequence (DNA): TGTGCCAGCAGCTTAAGCAGGTCCTACAATGAGCAGTTCTTC. Translating it yields CASSLSRSYNEQFF.

The genes are TRBV5-1 and TRBJ1-5; no clear D. CDR3 size: 15 residues. Germline V gene sequence: CDR1 SGHRS, CDR2 YFSETQ. Between the trimmed V and J ends, which lost 3 bases and 4 bases, there was a span of 14 bases. Here the CDR3 reads CASSSRASLNQPQHF. The DNA for the CDR3 is TGCGCCAGCAGCTCGCGGGCCTCCCTAAATCAGCCCCAGCATTTT.

The chain uses TRBV5-1 and TRBJ2-7, with D possibly being TRBD2 (5 bases). CDR1 SGHRS and CDR2 YFSETQ come from the germline V gene. This CDR3 has 13 amino acids. Trimming pared 6 bases from V and 5 bases from J, leaving 15 bases between. The CDR3 sequence is CASTPGSSDEQYF. DNA for the CDR3: TGCGCCAGCACCCCGGGATCGTCCGACGAGCAGTACTTC.

The chain couples TRBV5-6 to TRBJ1-2, with TRBD1 as a possible D gene (5 bases). Germline lookup yields CDR1 SGHDT and CDR2 YYEEEE. The V end was cut by 0 bases, the J end by 7 bases, with 13 bases between. The length of the CDR3 is 14 residues. The CDR3 loop reads CASSLERGGTGYTF. Written as DNA, the CDR3 is TGTGCCAGCAGCTTGGAACGCGGGGGGACTGGCTACACCTTC. Complete variable domain (other parts from reference TRBV5-6 and TRBJ1-2): DAGVTQSPTHLIKTRGQQVTLRCSPKSGHDTVSWYQQALGQGPQFIFQYYEEEERQRGNFPDRFSGHQFPNYSSELNVNALLLGDSALYLCASSLERGGTGYTFGSGTRLTVV.